The rows below give T cell receptor beta chains drawn from one sample of a study of T cell responses to AZD1222 COVID-19 vaccine. The repertoire was sequenced with immunoSEQ multiplex PCR; TCRdb's copy has only in-frame clones and lacks some. The table shows 140,000 or so clones, with 92% occurring only once. The specimen was peripheral blood, collected on day 0 of AZD1222 vaccination. Receptors were obtained from an adult in good health. CDR3s include the opening cysteine and the closing phenylalanine or tryptophan. A D gene is named only where the DNA matches it firmly. Clone size is not always given. Where it is, it says once, few, many or a class for expanded clones.

J: TRBJ1-3
D: -
size: -
V: TRBV5-1
CDR3: CASSLGTGPGNTIYF
DNA: TGCGCCAGCAGCTTGGGAACAGGTCCTGGAAACACCATATATTTT

J: TRBJ2-7
D: TRBD1
size: -
V: TRBV11-2
CDR3: CASSLDGARGLYYEQYF
DNA: TGTGCCAGCAGCTTAGACGGAGCCAGGGGGCTGTACTACGAGCAGTACTTC

J: TRBJ1-6
D: -
size: -
V: TRBV3-1/TRBV3-2
CDR3: CASSQAQGTPLHF
DNA: TGTGCCAGCAGCCAAGCCCAGGGTACACCCCTCCACTTT

J: TRBJ2-7
D: -
size: -
V: TRBV13
CDR3: CASSLGFSYEQYF
DNA: TGTGCCAGCAGCTTAGGCTTCTCCTACGAGCAGTACTTC

J: TRBJ2-6
D: -
size: -
V: TRBV5-1
CDR3: CASSFTPGGSGANVLTF
DNA: TGCGCCAGCAGCTTTACCCCAGGCGGGTCTGGGGCCAACGTCCTGACTTTC

J: TRBJ1-5
D: TRBD1
size: -
V: TRBV11-2
CDR3: CASSLSGGTGDQPQHF
DNA: TGTGCCAGCAGCTTATCAGGGGGCACGGGCGATCAGCCCCAGCATTTT

J: TRBJ1-4
D: TRBD1
size: -
V: TRBV28
CDR3: CASSYPGQGEDEKLFF
DNA: TGTGCCAGCAGTTACCCAGGACAGGGGGAGGATGAAAAACTGTTTTTT

J: TRBJ2-1
D: -
size: -
V: TRBV5-1
CDR3: CASSPGTAIDGEQFF
DNA: TGCGCCAGCAGCCCAGGGACGGCGATCGACGGTGAGCAGTTCTTC

J: TRBJ1-5
D: -
size: -
V: TRBV3-1/TRBV3-2
CDR3: CASSQGVRNQPQHF
DNA: TGTGCCAGCAGCCAAGGGGTTCGCAATCAGCCCCAGCATTTT

J: TRBJ1-5
D: -
size: -
V: TRBV4-1
CDR3: CASSQDGPGRKQPQHF
DNA: TGCGCCAGCAGCCAAGATGGGCCAGGTAGGAAGCAGCCCCAGCATTTT

J: TRBJ2-5
D: TRBD1
size: once
V: TRBV2
CDR3: CASSEWLLDRGPRETQYF
DNA: TGTGCCAGCAGTGAATGGCTCCTGGACAGGGGGCCCCGGGAGACCCAGTACTTC

J: TRBJ2-5
D: -
size: -
V: TRBV5-1
CDR3: CASSRRDIRGRAGETQYF
DNA: TGCGCCAGCAGCCGCCGGGACATCAGGGGGAGGGCCGGGGAGACCCAGTACTTC

J: TRBJ2-3
D: -
size: -
V: TRBV29-1
CDR3: CSVEVEGPGDTQYF
DNA: TGCAGCGTTGAAGTGGAGGGCCCCGGAGATACGCAGTATTTT

J: TRBJ2-5
D: -
size: -
V: TRBV29-1
CDR3: CSVKTLLGETQYF
DNA: TGCAGCGTCAAGACTCTTTTGGGAGAGACCCAGTACTTC

J: TRBJ1-4
D: TRBD1
size: -
V: TRBV5-4
CDR3: CASSTGGRTNEKLFF
DNA: TGTGCCAGCAGCACAGGGGGCAGGACTAATGAAAAACTGTTTTTT

J: TRBJ2-1
D: -
size: -
V: TRBV5-1
CDR3: CASSLTRRSYNEQFF
DNA: TGCGCCAGCAGCTTGACTAGACGCTCCTACAATGAGCAGTTCTTC

J: TRBJ1-4
D: TRBD1
size: -
V: TRBV5-5
CDR3: CASSPTGTANEKLFF
DNA: TGTGCCAGCAGCCCCACCGGGACAGCTAATGAAAAACTGTTTTTT

J: TRBJ1-2
D: -
size: -
V: TRBV4-1
CDR3: CASSQLFRGDYGYTF
DNA: TGCGCCAGCAGCCAATTATTTAGAGGGGACTATGGCTACACCTTC

J: TRBJ1-4
D: -
size: -
V: TRBV5-1
CDR3: CASSLLQGSNEKLFF
DNA: TGCGCCAGCAGCTTGTTGCAGGGATCGAATGAAAAACTGTTTTTT

J: TRBJ1-1
D: -
size: -
V: TRBV6-5
CDR3: CASSRNTEAFF
DNA: TGTGCCAGCAGTCGAAACACTGAAGCTTTCTTT

J: TRBJ2-5
D: -
size: -
V: TRBV6-1
CDR3: CASSEREGNTGETQYF
DNA: TGTGCCAGCAGTGAAAGGGAAGGGAACACCGGAGAGACCCAGTACTTC

J: TRBJ1-1
D: TRBD1
size: -
V: TRBV7-6
CDR3: CASSFQGAGTEAFF
DNA: TGTGCCAGCAGCTTTCAGGGGGCTGGCACTGAAGCTTTCTTT

J: TRBJ2-2
D: TRBD2
size: -
V: TRBV3-1/TRBV3-2
CDR3: CASSLRLAGGRGKTGELFF
DNA: TGTGCCAGCAGCCTACGACTAGCGGGAGGGCGGGGGAAAACCGGGGAGCTGTTTTTT

J: TRBJ1-2
D: -
size: -
V: TRBV5-1
CDR3: CASSLGPGRAQRYGYTF
DNA: TGCGCCAGCAGCTTGGGGCCGGGACGGGCCCAAAGGTATGGCTACACCTTC

J: TRBJ1-6
D: -
size: -
V: TRBV4-1
CDR3: CASSLLRGSGNSPLHF
DNA: TGCGCCAGCAGCCTTCTGAGGGGCTCCGGGAATTCACCCCTCCACTTT

J: TRBJ1-4
D: -
size: -
V: TRBV11-2
CDR3: CASSFGTPNEKLFF
DNA: TGTGCCAGCAGTTTTGGGACGCCTAATGAAAAACTGTTTTTT

J: TRBJ2-7
D: TRBD2
size: -
V: TRBV28
CDR3: CASRSSGTSIYEQYF
DNA: TGTGCCAGCAGATCCTCCGGGACTAGCATCTACGAGCAGTACTTC

J: TRBJ1-5
D: -
size: -
V: TRBV5-5
CDR3: CASSLVEVQPQHF
DNA: TGTGCCAGCAGCTTGGTTGAGGTTCAGCCCCAGCATTTT

J: TRBJ1-2
D: -
size: -
V: TRBV5-5
CDR3: CASSLAGYGYTF
DNA: TGTGCCAGCAGCTTGGCAGGGTATGGCTACACCTTC

J: TRBJ2-1
D: -
size: -
V: TRBV20-1
CDR3: CSASRRSGEQFF
DNA: TGCAGTGCTAGTCGCAGATCGGGTGAGCAGTTCTTC

J: TRBJ2-3
D: -
size: -
V: TRBV5-1
CDR3: CASSLLGIEDTQYF
DNA: TGCGCCAGCAGCTTATTAGGGATTGAAGATACGCAGTATTTT

J: TRBJ2-5
D: -
size: -
V: TRBV7-9
CDR3: CASSFYGETQYF
DNA: TGTGCCAGCAGCTTTTATGGCGAGACCCAGTACTTC

J: TRBJ1-2
D: TRBD1
size: -
V: TRBV6-2/TRBV6-3
CDR3: CASSPRTGNYGYTF
DNA: TGTGCCAGCAGCCCTAGGACAGGCAACTATGGCTACACCTTC

J: TRBJ2-2
D: -
size: -
V: TRBV5-4
CDR3: CASSVDSNRVTGELFF
DNA: TGTGCCAGCAGCGTGGACAGTAATCGGGTTACCGGGGAGCTGTTTTTT

J: TRBJ1-2
D: TRBD1
size: -
V: TRBV7-2
CDR3: CASSLSGGQDYGYTF
DNA: TGTGCCAGCAGCTTAAGTGGGGGACAGGACTATGGCTACACCTTC

J: TRBJ1-6
D: -
size: once
V: TRBV7-6
CDR3: CASSLEQYNSPLHF
DNA: TGTGCCAGCAGCTTAGAGCAATATAATTCACCCCTCCACTTT

J: TRBJ2-2
D: -
size: -
V: TRBV7-3
CDR3: CASSLDGELFF
DNA: TGTGCCAGCAGCTTAGACGGGGAGCTGTTTTTT

J: TRBJ1-3
D: -
size: -
V: TRBV5-1
CDR3: CASSLGDFSGNTIYF
DNA: TGCGCCAGCAGCTTGGGTGACTTCTCTGGAAACACCATATATTTT

J: TRBJ2-1
D: -
size: -
V: TRBV5-1
CDR3: CASSLVWGGGSSYNEQFF
DNA: TGCGCCAGCAGCTTAGTCTGGGGGGGCGGGAGTTCCTACAATGAGCAGTTCTTC

J: TRBJ2-7
D: TRBD2
size: -
V: TRBV5-4
CDR3: CASSLGLAGVYYEQYF
DNA: TGTGCCAGCAGCTTAGGACTAGCGGGAGTCTACTACGAGCAGTACTTC

J: TRBJ2-5
D: -
size: -
V: TRBV7-2
CDR3: CASSVGPSQETQYF
DNA: TGTGCCAGCAGCGTCGGGCCCAGCCAAGAGACCCAGTACTTC

J: TRBJ1-4
D: TRBD1
size: -
V: TRBV9
CDR3: CASSPRQGNNEKLFF
DNA: TGTGCCAGCAGCCCGAGACAGGGAAATAATGAAAAACTGTTTTTT

J: TRBJ2-1
D: -
size: -
V: TRBV2
CDR3: CASSGTIWDGNEQFF
DNA: TGTGCCAGCAGTGGCACTATCTGGGATGGCAATGAGCAGTTCTTC

J: TRBJ2-7
D: TRBD1
size: -
V: TRBV18
CDR3: CASSAGTGETHEQYF
DNA: TGTGCCAGCTCTGCCGGGACAGGGGAAACCCACGAGCAGTACTTC

J: TRBJ2-7
D: -
size: -
V: TRBV10-1
CDR3: CASSESAGPIEQYF
DNA: TGCGCCAGCAGTGAGTCGGCGGGCCCCATCGAGCAGTACTTC

J: TRBJ1-1
D: TRBD1
size: -
V: TRBV28
CDR3: CASSLPTGEQNTEAFF
DNA: TGTGCCAGCAGTTTACCGACAGGGGAACAGAACACTGAAGCTTTCTTT

J: TRBJ2-1
D: -
size: -
V: TRBV28
CDR3: CASSPKGQRAPRHNEQFF
DNA: TGTGCCAGCAGTCCCAAGGGCCAGCGGGCACCGCGCCACAATGAGCAGTTCTTC

J: TRBJ2-1
D: -
size: -
V: TRBV19
CDR3: CASSPAPRYNEQFF
DNA: TGTGCCAGTAGTCCGGCACCTCGATACAATGAGCAGTTCTTC

J: TRBJ1-5
D: -
size: -
V: TRBV28
CDR3: CASSGLGEGNQPQHF
DNA: TGTGCCAGCAGTGGGCTGGGAGAGGGCAATCAGCCCCAGCATTTT

J: TRBJ1-4
D: -
size: -
V: TRBV27
CDR3: CASSERFNEKLFF
DNA: TGTGCCAGCAGTGAACGATTTAATGAAAAACTGTTTTTT

J: TRBJ1-1
D: -
size: -
V: TRBV27
CDR3: CASSLSGYNTEAFF
DNA: TGTGCCAGCAGTTTATCGGGGTACAACACTGAAGCTTTCTTT

J: TRBJ2-7
D: -
size: once
V: TRBV5-4
CDR3: CASSLGGARSLYEQYF
DNA: TGTGCCAGCAGCTTGGGTGGCGCCCGCAGCCTTTACGAGCAGTACTTC

J: TRBJ1-2
D: -
size: -
V: TRBV28
CDR3: CASSLSSGAYYGYTF
DNA: TGTGCCAGCAGTTTAAGTTCAGGGGCCTATTATGGCTACACCTTC